This T cell receptor (beta chain) originates from a study of T cell responses to AZD1222 COVID-19 vaccine. Study observations and caveats: Spike-wide coverage was observed for vaccine-associated CD4 TCRs, with dominant responses at 160-218 and 743-854. Reports say nearly half of spike-specific TCRs go after unmutated variant regions. Baseline testing showed seropositivity in only six or seven AZD1222 recipients. Spike-specific TCR breadth and depth both grew after two AZD1222 doses.

Comments on this clone: The antigen is undetermined.

The CDR3 contains 16 residues. Libraries were prepared by immunoSEQ multiplex PCR; TCRdb keeps only in-frame clonotypes and omits some of them. The repertoire holds some 130,000 clones, with 85% to 90% as singletons. This TCR was sampled from an adult in good health. The sequenced sample was peripheral blood, obtained on day 0 of AZD1222 vaccination. The V call is TRBV21-1, the J call TRBJ1-2; TRBD1, the table's D call, was not compared with the DNA. TRBV21-1 is marked as a pseudogene. CDR3: CASSKDLQGRNYGYTF. In DNA, the CDR3 is TGTGCCAGCAGCAAAGATTTGCAGGGGCGCAACTATGGCTACACCTTC.